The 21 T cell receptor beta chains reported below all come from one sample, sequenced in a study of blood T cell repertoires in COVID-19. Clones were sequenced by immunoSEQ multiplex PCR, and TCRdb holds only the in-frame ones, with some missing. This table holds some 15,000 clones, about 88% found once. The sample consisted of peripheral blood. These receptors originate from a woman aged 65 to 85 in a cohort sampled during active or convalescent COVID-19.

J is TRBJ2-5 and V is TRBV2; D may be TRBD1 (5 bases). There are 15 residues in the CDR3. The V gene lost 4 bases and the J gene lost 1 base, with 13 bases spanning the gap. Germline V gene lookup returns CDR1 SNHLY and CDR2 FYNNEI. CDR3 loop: CASSVRTTGQETQYF. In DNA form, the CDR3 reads TGTGCCAGCAGTGTAAGGACAACGGGCCAAGAGACCCAGTACTTC.

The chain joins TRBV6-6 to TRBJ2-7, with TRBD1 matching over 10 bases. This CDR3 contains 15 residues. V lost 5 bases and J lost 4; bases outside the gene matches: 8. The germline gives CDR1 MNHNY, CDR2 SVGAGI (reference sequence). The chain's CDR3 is CASSPGDRGTYEQYF. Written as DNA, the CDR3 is TGTGCCAGCAGTCCGGGGGACAGGGGAACTTACGAGCAGTACTTC.

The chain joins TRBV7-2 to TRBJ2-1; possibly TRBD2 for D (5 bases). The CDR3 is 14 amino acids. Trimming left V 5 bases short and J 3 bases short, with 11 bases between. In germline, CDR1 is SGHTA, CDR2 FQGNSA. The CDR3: CASSPPGSYNEQFF. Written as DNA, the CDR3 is TGTGCCAGCAGCCCCCCGGGGAGCTACAATGAGCAGTTCTTC.

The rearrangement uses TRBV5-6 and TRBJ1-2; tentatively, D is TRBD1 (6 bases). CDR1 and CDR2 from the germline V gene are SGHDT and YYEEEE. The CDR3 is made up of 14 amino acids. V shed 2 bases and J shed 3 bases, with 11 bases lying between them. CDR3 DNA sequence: TGTGCCAGCAGCTTCCAGGGGTCCTACTATGGCTACACCTTC. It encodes CASSFQGSYYGYTF.

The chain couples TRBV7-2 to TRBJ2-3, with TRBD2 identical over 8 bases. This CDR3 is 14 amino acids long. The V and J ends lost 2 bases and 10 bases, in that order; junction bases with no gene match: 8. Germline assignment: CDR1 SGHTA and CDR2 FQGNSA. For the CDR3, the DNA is TGTGCCAGCAGCTTACGGGTTAGCGGGGAGGCGCAGTATTTT. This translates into CASSLRVSGEAQYF.

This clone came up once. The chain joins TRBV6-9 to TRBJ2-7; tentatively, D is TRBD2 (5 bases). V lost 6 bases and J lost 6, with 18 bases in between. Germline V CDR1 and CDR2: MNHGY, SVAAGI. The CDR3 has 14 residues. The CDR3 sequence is CASSSTKFSVEQYF. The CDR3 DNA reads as TGTGCCAGCAGCTCCACTAAATTTAGCGTCGAGCAGTACTTC.

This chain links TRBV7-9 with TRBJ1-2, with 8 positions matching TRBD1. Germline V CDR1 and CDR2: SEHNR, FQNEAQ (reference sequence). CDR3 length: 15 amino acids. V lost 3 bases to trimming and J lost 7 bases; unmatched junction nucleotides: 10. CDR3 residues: CASSFQGAGRGGYTF. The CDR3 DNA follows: TGTGCCAGCAGCTTCCAGGGGGCGGGCCGGGGTGGCTACACCTTC.

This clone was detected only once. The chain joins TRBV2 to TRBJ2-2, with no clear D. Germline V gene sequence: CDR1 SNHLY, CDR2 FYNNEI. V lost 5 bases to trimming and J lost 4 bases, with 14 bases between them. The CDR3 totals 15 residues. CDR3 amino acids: CASSNKRSGTGELFF. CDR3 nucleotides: TGTGCCAGCAGTAACAAACGGTCGGGCACCGGGGAGCTGTTTTTT.

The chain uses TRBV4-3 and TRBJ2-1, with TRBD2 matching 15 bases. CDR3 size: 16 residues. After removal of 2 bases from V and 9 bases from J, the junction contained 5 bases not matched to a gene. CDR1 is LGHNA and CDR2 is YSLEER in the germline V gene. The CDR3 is CASSQWTSGGDREQFF. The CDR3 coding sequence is TGCGCCAGCAGCCAATGGACTAGCGGGGGGGACCGTGAGCAGTTCTTC.

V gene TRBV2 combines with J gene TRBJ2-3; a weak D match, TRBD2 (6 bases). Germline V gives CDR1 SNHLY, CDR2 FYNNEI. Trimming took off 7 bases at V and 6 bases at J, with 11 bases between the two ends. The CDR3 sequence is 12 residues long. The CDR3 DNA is TGTGCCAGCATGGGGGGTGGCGATACGCAGTATTTT. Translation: CASMGGGDTQYF. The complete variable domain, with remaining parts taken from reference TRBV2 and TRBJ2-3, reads EPEVTQTPSHQVTQMGQEVILRCVPISNHLYFYWYRQILGQKVEFLVSFYNNEISEKSEIFDDQFSVERPDGSNFTLKIRSTKLEDSAMYFCASMGGGDTQYFGPGTRLTVL.

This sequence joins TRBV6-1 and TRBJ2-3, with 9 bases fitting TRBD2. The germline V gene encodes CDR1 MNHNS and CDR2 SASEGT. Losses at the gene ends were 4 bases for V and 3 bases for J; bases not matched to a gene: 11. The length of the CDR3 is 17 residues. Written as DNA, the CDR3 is TGTGCCAGCAGTGGCCCTAGCGGGGTTTTACTGACAGATACGCAGTATTTT. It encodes CASSGPSGVLLTDTQYF.

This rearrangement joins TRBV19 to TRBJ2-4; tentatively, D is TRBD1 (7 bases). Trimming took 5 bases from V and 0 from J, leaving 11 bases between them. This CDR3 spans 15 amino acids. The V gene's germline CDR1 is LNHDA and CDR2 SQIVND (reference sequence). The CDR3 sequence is CASSSGGLAKNIQYF. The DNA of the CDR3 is TGTGCCAGTAGTTCAGGGGGACTAGCCAAAAACATTCAGTACTTC. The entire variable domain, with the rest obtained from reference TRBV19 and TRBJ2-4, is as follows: DGGITQSPKYLFRKEGQNVTLSCEQNLNHDAMYWYRQDPGQGLRLIYYSQIVNDFQKGDIAEGYSVSREKKESFPLTVTSAQKNPTAFYLCASSSGGLAKNIQYFGAGTRLSVL.

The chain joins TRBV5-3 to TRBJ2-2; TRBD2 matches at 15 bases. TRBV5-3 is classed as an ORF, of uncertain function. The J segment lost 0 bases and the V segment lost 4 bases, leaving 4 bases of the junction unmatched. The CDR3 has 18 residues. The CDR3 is CARSPGLAGGSNTGELFF. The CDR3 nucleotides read TGTGCCAGAAGCCCGGGACTAGCGGGGGGATCGAACACCGGGGAGCTGTTTTTT.

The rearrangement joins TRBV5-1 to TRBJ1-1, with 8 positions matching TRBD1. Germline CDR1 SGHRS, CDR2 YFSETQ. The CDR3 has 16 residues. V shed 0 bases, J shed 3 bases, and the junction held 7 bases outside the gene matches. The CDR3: CASSLGQGRLDTEAFF. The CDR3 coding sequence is TGCGCCAGCAGCTTGGGACAGGGGAGATTGGACACTGAAGCTTTCTTT.

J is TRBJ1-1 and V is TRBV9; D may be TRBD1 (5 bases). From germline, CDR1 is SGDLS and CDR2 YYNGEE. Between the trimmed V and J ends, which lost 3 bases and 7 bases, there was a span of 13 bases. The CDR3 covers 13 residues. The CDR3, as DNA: TGTGCCAGCAGCGACGGGGGGTTGAGTGAAGCTTTCTTT. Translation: CASSDGGLSEAFF.

The CDR3, as DNA: TGTGCCAGCAGTCGAACCGGGACAGGGGGCCTTCAGCCCCAGCATTTT. This codes for CASSRTGTGGLQPQHF. The V and J genes are TRBV6-6 and TRBJ1-5; 12 bases match TRBD1. The germline V gene encodes CDR1 MNHNY and CDR2 SVGAGI (reference sequence). The CDR3 extends over 16 amino acids. V gave up 5 bases and J gave up 6 bases; unmatched junction bases: 8.

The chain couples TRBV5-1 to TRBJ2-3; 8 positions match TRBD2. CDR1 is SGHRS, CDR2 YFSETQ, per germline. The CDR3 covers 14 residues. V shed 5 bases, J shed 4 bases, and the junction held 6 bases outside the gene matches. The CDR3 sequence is CASRATSGPDTQYF. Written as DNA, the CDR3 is TGCGCCAGCAGGGCTACTAGCGGACCAGATACGCAGTATTTT.

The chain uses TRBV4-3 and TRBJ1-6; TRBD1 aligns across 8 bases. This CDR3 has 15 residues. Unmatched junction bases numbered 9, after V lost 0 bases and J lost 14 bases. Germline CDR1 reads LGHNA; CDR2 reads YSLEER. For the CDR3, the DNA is TGCGCCAGCAGCCAAGATCTAGGGACAGGTCTAACCCTCCACTTT. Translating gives CASSQDLGTGLTLHF.

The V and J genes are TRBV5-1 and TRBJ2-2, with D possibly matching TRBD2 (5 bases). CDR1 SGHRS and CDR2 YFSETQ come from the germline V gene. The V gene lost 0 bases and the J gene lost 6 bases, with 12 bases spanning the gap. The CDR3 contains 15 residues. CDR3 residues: CASSLGGKDAGELFF. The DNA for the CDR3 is TGCGCCAGCAGCTTGGGAGGGAAAGACGCCGGGGAGCTGTTTTTT.

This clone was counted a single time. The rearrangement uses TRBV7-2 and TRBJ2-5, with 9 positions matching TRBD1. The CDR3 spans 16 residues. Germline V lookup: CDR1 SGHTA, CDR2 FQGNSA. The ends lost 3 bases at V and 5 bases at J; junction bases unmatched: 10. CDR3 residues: CASSFAGTGYGETQYF. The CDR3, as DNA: TGTGCCAGCAGCTTCGCCGGGACAGGGTATGGGGAGACCCAGTACTTC.

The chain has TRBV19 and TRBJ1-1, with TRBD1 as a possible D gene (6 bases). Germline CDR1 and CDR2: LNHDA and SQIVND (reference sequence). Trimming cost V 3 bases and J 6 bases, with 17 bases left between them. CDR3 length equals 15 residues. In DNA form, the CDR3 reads TGTGCCAGTAGTATGCGGGGGCAGGGTGTCCCTGAAGCTTTCTTT. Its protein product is CASSMRGQGVPEAFF.